This T cell receptor (beta chain) was identified during a study of blood T cell repertoires in COVID-19. Study background: Acute and convalescent COVID-19 samples came from the United States, Italy and Spain. PBMCs, B-cell-depleted T cells, or T cells provided the cDNA or gDNA that made up the material.

Source study methods: Amplification with reference gene primers provided the estimates of nucleated cell counts. Only in-frame clones appear in the TCRdb table, and some are missing; sequencing was by immunoSEQ multiplex PCR. The D gene and trimming were derived from the DNA, and the V and J assignments and clone size from that table. The data contain hundreds of thousands of clones, 75% to 90% of them singletons. The sequenced sample was peripheral blood. This sequence was found in a man in his 60s who had recovered from COVID-19.

The CDR3 protein is CASSSWTGAYSPLHF. The DNA for the CDR3 is TGTGCCAGCAGTTCTTGGACAGGGGCTTATTCACCCCTCCACTTT. The chain combines TRBV6-5 with TRBJ1-6; TRBD1 aligns across 9 bases. This CDR3 region has 15 residues. Germline CDR1 and CDR2: MNHEY and SVGAGI. J was trimmed by 8 bases and V by 4 bases; bases with no gene match: 6.